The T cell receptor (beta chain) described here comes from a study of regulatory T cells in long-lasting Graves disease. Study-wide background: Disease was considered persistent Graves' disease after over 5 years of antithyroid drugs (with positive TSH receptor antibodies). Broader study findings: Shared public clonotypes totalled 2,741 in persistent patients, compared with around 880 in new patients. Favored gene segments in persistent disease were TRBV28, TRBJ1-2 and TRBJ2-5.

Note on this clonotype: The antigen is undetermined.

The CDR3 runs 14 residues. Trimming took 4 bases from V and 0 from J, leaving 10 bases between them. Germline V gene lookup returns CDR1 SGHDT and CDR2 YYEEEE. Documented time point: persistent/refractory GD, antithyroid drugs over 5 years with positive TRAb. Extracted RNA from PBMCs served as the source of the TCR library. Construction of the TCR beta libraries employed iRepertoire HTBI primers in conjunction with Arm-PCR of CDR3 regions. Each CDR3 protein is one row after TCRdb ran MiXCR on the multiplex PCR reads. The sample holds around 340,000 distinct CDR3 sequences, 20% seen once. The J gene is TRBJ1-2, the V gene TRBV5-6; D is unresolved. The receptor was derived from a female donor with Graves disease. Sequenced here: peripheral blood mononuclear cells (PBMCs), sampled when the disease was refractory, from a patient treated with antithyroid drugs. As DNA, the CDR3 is TGTGCCAGCAGCCCTAGACCATCTAACTATGGCTACACCTTC. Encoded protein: CASSPRPSNYGYTF.